The entry below gives a single TCR beta chain sequence along with its context. What it binds is not known. There were TCR beta CDR3 regions amplified from RNA transcripts. TCR CDR3 regions were first amplified by RT-PCR with HTBI primers. TCRdb reprocessed the multiplex PCR reads via MiXCR and lists one record per CDR3 protein. The sample carries about 400,000 distinct CDR3 sequences, over 12% recorded once. Disease duration was under 3 months in the ophthalmopathy patients, who also had a Clinical Activity Score of at least 3 and a NOSPECS grade of at least 4. Patients showing uncontrolled infection, other autoimmune disease, pregnancy or lactation were ineligible. The data were taken from a study of T cells in Graves' hyperthyroidism and ophthalmopathy. Study outcomes and limitations: Ophthalmopathy was predicted by the model a median of roughly 6 months ahead of onset.

Sequenced input: blood. The sequence was obtained from a man aged 50 to 60 with Graves' ophthalmopathy.

Written as DNA, the CDR3 is TGTGCCAGCGGGAGGAGCGGGAGCACCGGGGAGCTGTTTTTT. Translated: CASGRSGSTGELFF. The rearrangement joins TRBV5-6 to TRBJ2-2, with 8 bases matching TRBD2. There are 14 residues in the CDR3. Germline CDR1 is SGHDT and CDR2 is YYEEEE. Germline trimming cut 7 bases from V and 4 bases from J; bases unmatched to any gene: 6.